The sequence of this T cell receptor beta chain was determined in a study of blood T cell repertoires in COVID-19. At the level of the study: The United States, Italy and Spain supplied acute and convalescent COVID-19 samples. Nucleic acid was either cDNA or gDNA, and it came from T cells, B-cell-depleted T cells, or PBMCs.

The data were produced by immunoSEQ multiplex PCR, yet TCRdb's version contains in-frame clones alone and is incomplete. Here the sample spans about 100,000 clones, about 84% being singletons. The sample taken for sequencing was peripheral blood. This TCR was recovered from a human donor in a cohort sampled during active COVID-19.

Written as DNA, the CDR3 is TGTGCCAGCGCAAGACAAACCTACGAGCAGTACTTC. The encoded protein is CASARQTYEQYF. V and J are TRBV11-2 and TRBJ2-7, with no clear D. The CDR3 has 12 residues. V was cut by 8 bases and J by 2 bases, with 10 bases left in between. Germline V lookup: CDR1 SGHAT, CDR2 FQNNGV.